The table lists the clone carrying this T cell receptor beta chain with a few counts. What it binds is unknown. This CDR3 is built from 13 residues. V lost 1 base and J 7 bases, leaving 10 bases between the germline ends. Per the germline V gene, CDR1 is LNHNV and CDR2 is YYDKDF (reference sequence). This entry belongs to a study of naive and memory T cell subsets. An equimolar mix of two oligonucleotides served as the beta constant-region primer for TRBC1 and TRBC2. TCRdb itself ran the UMI-ligation and nested PCR reads through MiXCR, one entry per CDR3 protein. Of 140,000 to 150,000 distinct CDR3 sequences in the sample, approximately 17% were seen once. Study-wide points: There was no ground truth to check naive and memory subset results.

The sequence came from a human donor in good health. V usage is TRBV15 and J usage is TRBJ2-5, with D possibly being TRBD1 (5 bases). The sample taken for sequencing was naive CD4+ T cells from blood. The DNA of the CDR3 is TGTGCCACCAGCAGAGGGACAACGGGGACCCAGTACTTC. It translates to CATSRGTTGTQYF.